Shown below are 6 T cell receptor beta chains from a single sample sequenced in a study of blood T cell repertoires in COVID-19. Repertoires were generated with immunoSEQ multiplex PCR, while TCRdb's copy carries only in-frame clones and drops some. The data contain 80,000 to 100,000 clones, roughly 86% of them singletons. Material for sequencing was peripheral blood. The receptor set was obtained from a man between 45 and 60 years old with acute or convalescent COVID-19.

The chain uses TRBV5-1 and TRBJ2-7; 7 positions match TRBD1. There are 15 residues in the CDR3. The V gene end was trimmed by 4 bases and the J gene end by 1 base; junction bases not matched to a gene: 8. Germline V gene lookup returns CDR1 SGHRS and CDR2 YFSETQ. For the CDR3, the DNA is TGCGCCAGCAGCGGAGGACAGGCGCTTTCCTACGAGCAGTACTTC. It encodes CASSGGQALSYEQYF.

The chain recombines TRBV5-5 with TRBJ2-5; 9 bases fit TRBD1. Germline CDR1 is SGHKS and CDR2 is YYEKEE (reference sequence). There are 13 residues in the CDR3. Trimming took 2 bases from V and 5 from J; bases not matched to a gene: 1. In DNA form, the CDR3 reads TGTGCCAGCAGCTTAGGGACAGGGGAGACCCAGTACTTC. It encodes CASSLGTGETQYF.

The chain recombines TRBV6-5 with TRBJ2-7, with D hard to call. The CDR3 runs 14 residues. Per the germline V gene, CDR1 is MNHEY and CDR2 is SVGAGI. V was trimmed by 4 bases and J by 0 bases, leaving 10 bases between them. CDR3 protein: CASSSTDGSYEQYF. The DNA for the CDR3 is TGTGCCAGCAGTTCAACAGACGGCTCCTACGAGCAGTACTTC.

This sequence joins TRBV5-6 and TRBJ2-7, with 10 bases aligning to TRBD2. The CDR3 is 14 amino acids. The V segment lost 5 bases and the J segment 5 bases; nucleotides outside the gene matches: 7. Germline V CDR1 and CDR2: SGHDT, YYEEEE. CDR3 in DNA: TGTGCCAGCAGAAAAGCGGGAGGGCCCCACGAGCAGTACTTC. This sequence encodes CASRKAGGPHEQYF. The whole variable domain, filled in from reference TRBV5-6 and TRBJ2-7, reads DAGVTQSPTHLIKTRGQQVTLRCSPKSGHDTVSWYQQALGQGPQFIFQYYEEEERQRGNFPDRFSGHQFPNYSSELNVNALLLGDSALYLCASRKAGGPHEQYFGPGTRLTVT.

The chain carries TRBV11-2 and TRBJ1-3; 7 positions match TRBD1. The V gene's germline CDR1 is SGHAT and CDR2 FQNNGV. V gave up 4 bases and J gave up 5 bases; unmatched junction bases: 8. This CDR3 contains 15 residues. For the CDR3, the DNA is TGTGCCAGCAGCTCCCCCTTGGACAGGCGAAACACCATATATTTT. It is translated as CASSSPLDRRNTIYF.

The genes are TRBV7-9 and TRBJ2-1; D is uncertain. V was trimmed by 0 bases and J by 0 bases, leaving 9 bases between them. The V gene's germline CDR1 is SEHNR and CDR2 FQNEAQ (reference sequence). CDR3 length: 16 amino acids. The DNA for the CDR3 is TGTGCCAGCAGCTTAGCGTTACGGTACTCCTACAATGAGCAGTTCTTC. It specifies CASSLALRYSYNEQFF. Together with reference TRBV7-9 and TRBJ2-1, the CDR3 gives the full variable domain: DTGVSQNPRHKITKRGQNVTFRCDPISEHNRLYWYRQTLGQGPEFLTYFQNEAQLEKSRLLSDRFSAERPKGSFSTLEIQRTEQGDSAMYLCASSLALRYSYNEQFFGPGTRLTVL.